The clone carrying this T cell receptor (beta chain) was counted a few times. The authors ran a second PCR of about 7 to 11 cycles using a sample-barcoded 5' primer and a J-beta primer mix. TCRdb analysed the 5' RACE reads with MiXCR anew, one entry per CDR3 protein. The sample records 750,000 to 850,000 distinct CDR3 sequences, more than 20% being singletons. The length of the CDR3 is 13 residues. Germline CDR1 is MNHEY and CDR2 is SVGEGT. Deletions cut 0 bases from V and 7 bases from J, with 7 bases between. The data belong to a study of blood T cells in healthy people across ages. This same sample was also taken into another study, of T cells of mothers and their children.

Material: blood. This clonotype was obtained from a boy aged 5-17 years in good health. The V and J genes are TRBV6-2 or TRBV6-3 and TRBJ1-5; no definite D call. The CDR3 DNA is TGTGCCAGCAGTTACTCGAGAAGACAGCCCCAGCATTTT. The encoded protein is CASSYSRRQPQHF.